Listed below are T cell receptor beta chains from one sample, sequenced in a study of blood T cell repertoires in COVID-19. Some clones are missing from TCRdb's copy, which holds only in-frame ones; the method was immunoSEQ multiplex PCR. The profile shows approximately 200,000 clones, roughly four fifths of them singletons. Sequencing was done on a sample of PBMCs or T cells enriched from blood (not recorded which). The receptor set was obtained from a middle-aged man who had recovered from COVID-19. CDR3s include the opening cysteine and the closing phenylalanine or tryptophan. The D gene is left open where the match is weak. The size entry is marked missing in some rows and otherwise reads once, few, many or a size class.

cdr3_aa cdr3_nt clone_size d_call j_call v_call
CASSPRPDSYTEAFF TGTGCCAGCAGCCCCCGACCGGACAGCTACACTGAAGCTTTCTTT NA NA TRBJ1-1 TRBV3-1/TRBV3-2
CASSIGRLRNTEAFF TGTGCCAGTAGTATAGGCAGACTGAGGAACACTGAAGCTTTCTTT few NA TRBJ1-1 TRBV19
CASSLERQGGRTGELFF TGTGCCAGCTCACTGGAGAGACAGGGAGGTCGCACCGGGGAGCTGTTTTTT NA NA TRBJ2-2 TRBV18
CASSEDMGLIGSWGYGYTF TGTGCCAGCAGTGAAGACATGGGACTCATAGGTAGTTGGGGCTATGGCTACACCTTC NA NA TRBJ1-2 TRBV6-1
CASRDSLSYEQYF TGTGCCAGCAGGGACTCATTATCCTACGAGCAGTACTTC NA NA TRBJ2-7 TRBV21-1
CASSVASGTGVPGELFF TGTGCCAGCAGCGTAGCCTCGGGGACAGGGGTCCCCGGGGAGCTGTTTTTT NA TRBD1 TRBJ2-2 TRBV9
CASSWDSNQPQHF TGCGCCAGCAGCTGGGACAGTAATCAGCCCCAGCATTTT NA TRBD1 TRBJ1-5 TRBV5-1
CASSLSRNNQPQHF TGTGCCAGCAGTTTATCGAGGAACAATCAGCCCCAGCATTTT NA NA TRBJ1-5 TRBV27
CASSLGLAGPYNEQFF TGCGCCAGCAGCCTCGGACTAGCGGGCCCCTACAATGAGCAGTTCTTC once TRBD2 TRBJ2-1 TRBV4-1
CASSLKGTGDNQPQHF TGTGCCAGCTCACTCAAGGGGACTGGTGACAATCAGCCCCAGCATTTT NA NA TRBJ1-5 TRBV18
CASSPHPPLSATNEKLFF TGTGCCAGCAGCCCCCACCCCCCCCTCTCTGCGACTAATGAAAAACTGTTTTTT NA NA TRBJ1-4 TRBV5-5
CASSFGLLGSGANVLTF TGTGCCAGCAGCTTCGGGTTATTAGGCTCTGGGGCCAACGTCCTGACTTTC NA NA TRBJ2-6 TRBV7-2
CASRGTGFDEQYF TGCGCCAGCAGGGGGACAGGGTTCGACGAGCAGTACTTC NA TRBD1 TRBJ2-7 TRBV5-1
CASRTGVYTGELFF TGTGCCAGCAGGACAGGGGTTTACACCGGGGAGCTGTTTTTT few TRBD1 TRBJ2-2 TRBV6-5
CASSYTPRETQYF TGTGCCAGCAGTTATACGCCCCGGGAGACCCAGTACTTC few NA TRBJ2-5 TRBV6-2/TRBV6-3
CASSQESVGYTF TGTGCCAGCAGCCAAGAGTCCGTAGGCTACACCTTC NA NA TRBJ1-2 TRBV4-2